The rows below give T cell receptor beta chains drawn from one sample of a study of cytomegalovirus exposure and HLA in healthy donors. Some clones are missing from TCRdb's copy, which holds only in-frame ones; the method was immunoSEQ multiplex PCR. The sample includes about 60,000 clones, less than 85% of them seen just once. Sequenced input: PBMCs. The receptors stem from a woman aged 60-75 years in good health and CMV-seropositive. CDR3s include the opening cysteine and the closing phenylalanine or tryptophan.

j_gene: TRBJ1-1
v_gene: TRBV4-1
CDR3aa: CASSQDSRSGQGLNTEAFF

j_gene: TRBJ2-1
v_gene: TRBV7-9
CDR3aa: CSSSLWQGENEQFF

j_gene: TRBJ2-5
v_gene: TRBV5-1
CDR3aa: CASTGELETQYF

j_gene: TRBJ1-1
v_gene: TRBV11-1
CDR3aa: CASSLRSGEGAFF

j_gene: TRBJ1-3
v_gene: TRBV27
CDR3aa: CASSLAVSGNTIYF

j_gene: TRBJ1-4
v_gene: TRBV4-3
CDR3aa: CASSRSGTVNEKLFF

j_gene: TRBJ1-2
v_gene: TRBV6-1
CDR3aa: CASSLRQINYGYTF

j_gene: TRBJ2-3
v_gene: TRBV7-2
CDR3aa: CASEARGSTDTQYF

j_gene: TRBJ1-4
v_gene: TRBV5-1
CDR3aa: CASSPGTASTNEKLFF

j_gene: TRBJ1-1
v_gene: TRBV7-2
CDR3aa: CASSTDSTEAFF

j_gene: TRBJ2-2
v_gene: TRBV7-2
CDR3aa: CASSLGVGANTGELFF

j_gene: TRBJ2-3
v_gene: TRBV28
CDR3aa: CASSTSAVTQYF

j_gene: TRBJ1-1
v_gene: TRBV5-6
CDR3aa: CASSLARVNTEAFF

j_gene: TRBJ1-3
v_gene: TRBV19
CDR3aa: CASSFQPGGAGNTIYF

j_gene: TRBJ2-5
v_gene: TRBV4-3
CDR3aa: CASSQGWGGVQETQYF

j_gene: TRBJ2-2
v_gene: TRBV5-5
CDR3aa: CASSSLTSANTGELFF

j_gene: TRBJ2-2
v_gene: TRBV2
CDR3aa: CASSGGPGTDLTGELFF

j_gene: TRBJ2-1
v_gene: TRBV7-2
CDR3aa: CASTRVGGSYNEQFF

j_gene: TRBJ1-1
v_gene: TRBV7-6
CDR3aa: CASGVDKGQVGVEAFF

j_gene: TRBJ2-1
v_gene: TRBV6-5
CDR3aa: CASSTDRGIYNEQFF

j_gene: TRBJ1-1
v_gene: TRBV5-1
CDR3aa: CASSPQGESTEAFF

j_gene: TRBJ2-4
v_gene: TRBV19
CDR3aa: CASNHGAGGKNIQYF

j_gene: TRBJ1-2
v_gene: TRBV5-4
CDR3aa: CASSENSQGYYGYTF

j_gene: TRBJ1-3
v_gene: TRBV7-2
CDR3aa: CASSLGGGKGNTIYF

j_gene: TRBJ1-3
v_gene: TRBV7-2
CDR3aa: CASSRGWVGNTIYF

j_gene: TRBJ1-2
v_gene: TRBV6-6
CDR3aa: CASSYQTGGVRDGYTF

j_gene: TRBJ1-3
v_gene: TRBV30
CDR3aa: CAWSLISGNTIYF

j_gene: TRBJ2-2
v_gene: TRBV10-3
CDR3aa: CAISESVARGGSLGELFF

j_gene: TRBJ2-2
v_gene: TRBV7-8
CDR3aa: CASSLDAGYTGELFF

j_gene: TRBJ1-1
v_gene: TRBV7-6
CDR3aa: CASSPWGGENTEAFF

j_gene: TRBJ2-1
v_gene: TRBV7-2
CDR3aa: CASSWSRDNEQFF

j_gene: TRBJ1-1
v_gene: TRBV5-1
CDR3aa: CASSIQTGGGTEAFF

j_gene: TRBJ1-2
v_gene: TRBV4-3
CDR3aa: CASSQDMGNYGYTF

j_gene: TRBJ1-1
v_gene: TRBV5-6
CDR3aa: CASSFIGLSTEAFF

j_gene: TRBJ1-2
v_gene: TRBV5-5
CDR3aa: CASSLGGSLTNYGYTF

j_gene: TRBJ2-1
v_gene: TRBV2
CDR3aa: CASSEQLAGEFF

j_gene: TRBJ1-1
v_gene: TRBV5-5
CDR3aa: CASSLRGAGNTEAFF

j_gene: TRBJ1-4
v_gene: TRBV6-6
CDR3aa: CASTRGTVNEKLFF

j_gene: TRBJ2-7
v_gene: TRBV5-6
CDR3aa: CASRGTGDYEQYF

j_gene: TRBJ2-1
v_gene: TRBV6-5
CDR3aa: CASSGGQEQFF